Included here is one TCR beta chain sequence, with context. The target of this receptor is not known. Nothing much larger sits one base from this clone, and base qualities are not available. This entry is derived from a study of lymphopenia after photon versus proton radiotherapy (dated by TCRdb to the late 2010s). In terms of the full investigation: The study compared the immunological effects of photon versus proton radiation therapy in patients with gastrointestinal tumors who developed high-grade lymphopenia. The cohort comprised some 20 patients with gastrointestinal tumors who received either photon or proton therapy and then developed lymphopenia. The study aimed to characterize how the two radiation modalities differ in their impact on the immune system. What the research found in general, with its limitations: During treatment, patients who received photon therapy lost naive T cells and TCR diversity and gained effector/memory populations, whereas patients who received proton therapy remained relatively stable. Among patients across the cohort who died, overall survival time showed an inverse correlation with a larger post-nadir drop in TCR diversity. Once the lymphocyte count had reached its nadir, the repertoires of photon-treated patients showed oligoclonal expansion, particularly of CD8+ Temra cells, and this expansion drove the decline in diversity. The survival association was assessed only in patients who died, and better survival with proton therapy was presented by the authors as a possibility rather than a demonstrated result.

As encoded in the germline V gene (reference sequence), CDR1 is SEHNR while CDR2 is FQNEAQ. V gives up 2 bases and J gives up 3 bases, and the segment between their germline ends measures 13 bases. Counted from cysteine to phenylalanine, this CDR3 has 15 amino acids. This entry keeps only the CDR3 DNA: 45 bases, framed from base 1. The library relied on the immunoSEQ multiplex PCR assay. Alongside multiparametric flow cytometry, deep sequencing of rearranged TCR beta loci was used to profile the T cell repertoires. Drawn from immuneACCESS, this table holds only the in-frame rearrangements with V and J called that TCRdb kept. Clones are partly lost; checked studies trace under half to an unresolved V gene and leave the rest unexplained. The table for this sample lists about 30,000 clones; approximately 95% of them were counted only once. Clones ranked in the top ten supply approximately 0.72% of the sample.

The chain links TRBV7-9 with TRBJ1-2; perhaps TRBD1 is the D gene, with 5 bases matching. Source: peripheral blood, taken from a patient treated with photon-based radiotherapy. This TCR derives from a woman aged 50 to 65 with cholangiocarcinoma. The encoded CDR3 is CASSLYRPGYYGYTF. The base sequence is TGTGCCAGCAGCTTATACAGACCAGGGTACTATGGCTACACCTTC.